Presented here are 20 T cell receptor beta chains from one specimen sequenced in a study of T cells in Graves' hyperthyroidism and ophthalmopathy. RNA transcripts gave rise to amplified TCR beta CDR3 regions. Researchers ran a first-round RT-PCR on the TCR CDR3 using the HTBI primer set. In TCRdb, the multiplex PCR reads were re-called with MiXCR into one record per CDR3 protein. The table has about 520,000 distinct CDR3 sequences, roughly a quarter seen once. Sequences were obtained from blood. The source is a woman in her 30s with Graves' ophthalmopathy.

V is TRBV28 and J is TRBJ1-2; D is undetermined. V was trimmed by 2 bases and J by 11 bases, leaving 18 bases between them. The CDR3 has 14 residues. Germline CDR1 reads MDHEN; CDR2 reads SYDVKM. CDR3 DNA: TGTGCCAGCAGTTTAAATGGGAGGAGTGGCCGGTACACCTTC. Its protein product is CASSLNGRSGRYTF.

There are many counts of this clonotype. The chain links TRBV6-5 to TRBJ1-2, with a possible D match to TRBD1 (6 bases). The CDR3 runs to 16 residues. Per germline, CDR1 MNHEY and CDR2 SVGAGI. The V gene lost 0 bases and the J gene lost 4 bases, with 15 bases spanning the gap. The CDR3 DNA reads as TGTGCCAGCAGTTACTCGACTAAGCGAGGGGGCTATGGCTACACCTTC. It translates to CASSYSTKRGGYGYTF.

V and J are TRBV6-1 and TRBJ1-6; D is perhaps TRBD1 (5 bases). The V end was cut by 5 bases, the J end by 8 bases, with 16 bases between. The CDR3 runs to 15 residues. Germline V CDR1 and CDR2: MNHNS, SASEGT. The CDR3 DNA reads TGTGCCAGCAGTAGACTTCGGGGCGTGGATTCACCCCTCCACTTT. As protein: CASSRLRGVDSPLHF.

This clonotype appeared many times. The CDR3 bases are TGCAGTGCTAGCAGCCCCGGGGAGCTGTTTTTT. This codes for CSASSPGELFF. The V call is TRBV20-1, the J call TRBJ2-2; no clear D gene. The CDR3 is 11 residues long. The V gene lost 3 bases and the J gene lost 6 bases, with 5 bases spanning the gap. Germline V gene data show CDR1 as DFQATT and CDR2 as SNEGSKA (reference sequence).

This chain uses TRBV6-1 with TRBJ1-5; D is unresolved. The CDR3 contains 15 residues. Germline CDR1 MNHNS, CDR2 SASEGT. The V end was cut by 4 bases, the J end by 6 bases, with 16 bases between. The CDR3 DNA sequence: TGTGCCAGCAGTGTCCAGACCGGGGAAGGTCAGCCCCAGCATTTT. Translating it yields CASSVQTGEGQPQHF.

V usage is TRBV6-2 or TRBV6-3 and J usage is TRBJ2-5; TRBD1 agrees at 9 bases. The CDR3 is 14 residues long. CDR1 is MNHEY, CDR2 SVGEGT, per germline. V was pared by 5 bases and J by 7 bases, with 8 bases of the junction left unmatched. The chain's CDR3 is CASSHDRGGRTQYF. The CDR3 DNA follows: TGTGCCAGCAGTCACGACAGGGGGGGACGGACCCAGTACTTC.

This clonotype was counted at least ten times. The V call is TRBV5-1, the J call TRBJ1-1; 8 bases are shared with TRBD1. This CDR3 comprises 13 residues. In germline, CDR1 is SGHRS, CDR2 YFSETQ. Trimming at V came to 9 bases and at J to 4 bases, leaving 8 bases not matched to a gene. The CDR3 coding sequence is TGCGCCACCAAAGTCGGACAGGGCACTGAAGCTTTCTTT. Translation gives CATKVGQGTEAFF.

This clonotype was found many times. A read error may be the cause here, since a much bigger clone is one base away. The chain recombines TRBV12-3 or TRBV12-4 with TRBJ1-2; D unclear. Between the trimmed V and J ends, which lost 8 bases and 2 bases, there was a span of 12 bases. This CDR3 is built from 13 residues. The CDR3 protein is CASGPEVNYGYTF. CDR3 bases: TGTGCCAGCGGCCCCGAAGTGAACTATGGCTACACCTTC.

This clonotype occurred a few times. The chain employs TRBV13 and TRBJ1-1; 7 bases align to TRBD1. Germline CDR1 PRHDT, CDR2 FYEKMQ (reference sequence). The J segment lost 11 bases and the V segment lost 4 bases, leaving 7 bases of the junction unmatched. CDR3 length: 12 amino acids. In DNA form, the CDR3 reads TGTGCCAGCAGCTCCTCAGGGGGTTTTGCTTTCTTT. Amino acid sequence: CASSSSGGFAFF.

In its sample, this clonotype was seen many times. The chain is built from TRBV2 and TRBJ1-5; 7 bases are shared with TRBD1. There are 14 residues in the CDR3. V was clipped by 5 bases and J by 3 bases; unmatched bases: 4. In germline, CDR1 is SNHLY, CDR2 FYNNEI. The CDR3 is CASSYRGINQPQHF. In DNA form, the CDR3 reads TGTGCCAGCAGTTACAGGGGTATCAATCAGCCCCAGCATTTT.

This clonotype was detected a few times. This sequence joins TRBV12-3 or TRBV12-4 and TRBJ1-2; unclear D gene. The length of the CDR3 is 13 residues. The V end lost 6 bases, the J end lost 0 bases, and 8 bases lay between the germline ends. Here the CDR3 reads CASRLTTNYGYTF. In DNA form, the CDR3 reads TGTGCCAGCAGGCTGACAACTAACTATGGCTACACCTTC.

This rearrangement joins TRBV6-1 to TRBJ2-7, with D unresolved. This CDR3 has 11 residues. CDR1 and CDR2 (germline): MNHNS, SASEGT. V gave up 7 bases and J gave up 7 bases, with 11 bases separating them. The CDR3 loop reads CASTKGQEQYF. CDR3 in DNA: TGTGCCAGCACCAAGGGCCAAGAGCAGTACTTC.

This clonotype was detected only once. The chain carries TRBV2 and TRBJ2-5; 9 nucleotides agree with TRBD1. The CDR3 runs 15 residues. From germline, CDR1 is SNHLY and CDR2 FYNNEI. Germline trimming cut 4 bases from V and 4 bases from J; bases unmatched to any gene: 7. The chain's CDR3 is CASSADRGIIETQYF. The DNA of the CDR3 is TGTGCCAGCAGTGCCGACAGGGGGATAATAGAGACCCAGTACTTC. Complete variable domain (other parts from reference TRBV2 and TRBJ2-5): EPEVTQTPSHQVTQMGQEVILRCVPISNHLYFYWYRQILGQKVEFLVSFYNNEISEKSEIFDDQFSVERPDGSNFTLKIRSTKLEDSAMYFCASSADRGIIETQYFGPGTRLLVL.

V and J are TRBV12-3 or TRBV12-4 and TRBJ1-2; D is ambiguous. Trimming took off 7 bases at V and 3 bases at J, with 12 bases between the two ends. This CDR3 is built from 13 residues. Here the CDR3 reads CASTSSTDYGYTF. CDR3 bases: TGTGCCAGCACCAGCAGCACGGACTATGGCTACACCTTC.

This clonotype has just a few counts. The rearrangement links TRBV18 to TRBJ1-1; the D gene is possibly TRBD1 (6 bases). With 6 bases removed from V and 5 bases from J, the gap between germline ends came to 19 bases. CDR1 and CDR2 from the germline V gene are KGHSH and LQKENI. The CDR3 consists of 15 residues. This CDR3 is CASSPFRAGDTEAFF. CDR3 nucleotide sequence: TGTGCCAGCTCCCCCTTTCGGGCAGGGGATACTGAAGCTTTCTTT.

This clonotype has at least ten counts. The gene calls are TRBV15 and TRBJ1-1, with 8 positions matching TRBD1. V was clipped by 2 bases and J by 8 bases; unmatched bases: 7. The CDR3 has 14 residues. Germline loops: CDR1 LNHNV, CDR2 YYDKDF (reference sequence). In DNA, the CDR3 is TGTGCCACCAGCAGATCGGGTCAGGGGGCGGAAGCTTTCTTT. Translation: CATSRSGQGAEAFF.

This clonotype was seen a handful of times. The rearrangement links TRBV6-1 to TRBJ1-1; 7 bases agree with TRBD1. The CDR3 extends over 13 amino acids. The germline V gene encodes CDR1 MNHNS and CDR2 SASEGT. The ends lost 11 bases at V and 4 bases at J; junction bases unmatched: 10. The CDR3 is CACLTGIRTEAFF. The DNA of the CDR3 is TGTGCCTGCTTGACAGGGATTCGCACTGAAGCTTTCTTT.

This clonotype was observed many times. V gene TRBV20-1 combines with J gene TRBJ2-5, with TRBD1 matching over 8 bases. Trimming took 0 bases from V and 5 from J; bases not matched to a gene: 5. CDR1 DFQATT and CDR2 SNEGSKA come from the germline V gene (reference sequence). The CDR3 extends over 14 amino acids. The CDR3 DNA reads as TGCAGTGCTAGAGACGGACAGGGTCTGGAGACCCAGTACTTC. Translating gives CSARDGQGLETQYF.

The chain employs TRBV6-1 and TRBJ1-1; D is ambiguous. CDR3 size: 13 residues. V shed 6 bases and J shed 1 base, with 9 bases lying between them. Germline CDR1 reads MNHNS; CDR2 reads SASEGT. Here the CDR3 DNA reads TGTGCCAGCAGGGGCGGCTCGAACACTGAAGCTTTCTTT. This sequence encodes CASRGGSNTEAFF.

This clonotype was seen only a few times. This chain links TRBV6-1 with TRBJ2-2; TRBD1 might be the D (5 bases). This CDR3 region has 17 residues. In germline, CDR1 is MNHNS, CDR2 SASEGT. The V end lost 1 base, the J end lost 4 bases, and 16 bases lay between the germline ends. CDR3 DNA: TGTGCCAGCAGTGAAGTAGGGGTCGTGTCTGTCACCGGGGAGCTGTTTTTT. This codes for CASSEVGVVSVTGELFF.